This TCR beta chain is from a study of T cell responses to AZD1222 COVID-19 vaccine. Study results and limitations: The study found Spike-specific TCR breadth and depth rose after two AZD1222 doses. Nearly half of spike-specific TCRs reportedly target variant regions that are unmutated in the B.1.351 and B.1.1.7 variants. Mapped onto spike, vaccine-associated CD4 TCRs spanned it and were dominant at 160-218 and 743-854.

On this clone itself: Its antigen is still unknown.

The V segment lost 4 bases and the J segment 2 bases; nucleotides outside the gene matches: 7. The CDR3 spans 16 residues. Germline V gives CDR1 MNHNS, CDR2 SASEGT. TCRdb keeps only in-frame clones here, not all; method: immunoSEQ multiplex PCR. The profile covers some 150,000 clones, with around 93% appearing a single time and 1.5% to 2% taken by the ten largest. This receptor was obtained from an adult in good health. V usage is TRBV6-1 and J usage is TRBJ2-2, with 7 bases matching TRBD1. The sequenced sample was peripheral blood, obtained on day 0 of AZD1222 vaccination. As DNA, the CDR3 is TGTGCCAGCAGTGGAAGGGGACAGATAAACACCGGGGAGCTGTTTTTT. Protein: CASSGRGQINTGELFF.